This T cell receptor beta chain was recovered during a study of beta chain features in type 1 diabetes. Study-level information: Patients did not differ from healthy donors in age, gender or cell yield.

Study-wide findings and caveats: Among all four CD4+ subsets, Type 1 diabetes patients had TCRB CDR3s that were moderately but significantly shorter.

The sample holds a few counts of this clone. Antigen: not known. From germline, CDR1 is LGHNA and CDR2 YNFKEQ. V shed 3 bases and J 3 bases; nucleotides not matched to a gene: 8. The CDR3 is 15 amino acids. Of the isolated RNA, all was reverse transcribed, and so the sequenced material was expressed TCRB transcripts. Here immunoSEQ multiplex PCR was the method, and the copy in TCRdb shows in-frame clones only, minus some. There are around 150,000 clones in the sample; over 9% occur only once, and approximately 0.46% lies in the top ten. The chain uses TRBV4-2 and TRBJ2-7; TRBD2 matches at 7 bases. The clonotype was recovered from a man aged 30 to 45 with type 1 diabetes. Sequencing used central memory CD4+ T cells from blood. The CDR3 coding sequence is TGTGCCAGCAGCCACTCGCTAGCGGAGAGCTACGAGCAGTACTTC. Its translation is CASSHSLAESYEQYF.